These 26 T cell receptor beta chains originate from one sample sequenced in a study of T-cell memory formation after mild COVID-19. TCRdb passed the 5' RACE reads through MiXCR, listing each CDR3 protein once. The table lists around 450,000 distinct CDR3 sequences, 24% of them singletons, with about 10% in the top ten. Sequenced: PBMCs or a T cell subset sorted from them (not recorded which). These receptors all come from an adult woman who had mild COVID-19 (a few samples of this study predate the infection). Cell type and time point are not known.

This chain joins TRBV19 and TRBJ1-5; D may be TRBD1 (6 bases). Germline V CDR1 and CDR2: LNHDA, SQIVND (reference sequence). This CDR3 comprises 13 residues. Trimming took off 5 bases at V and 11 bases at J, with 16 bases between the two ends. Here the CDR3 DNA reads TGTGCCAGTAGTTACTCCGCGAGACAGGCCCAGCATTTT. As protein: CASSYSARQAQHF.

CDR3 DNA sequence: TGTGCCAGCAGTTACGGGACTAGCGGACACAATGAGCAGTTCTTC. It translates to CASSYGTSGHNEQFF. This chain uses TRBV6-6 with TRBJ2-1; 11 nucleotides align to TRBD2. After removal of 2 bases from V and 5 bases from J, the junction contained 2 bases not matched to a gene. The CDR3 runs to 15 residues. Germline V CDR1 and CDR2: MNHNY, SVGAGI (reference sequence).

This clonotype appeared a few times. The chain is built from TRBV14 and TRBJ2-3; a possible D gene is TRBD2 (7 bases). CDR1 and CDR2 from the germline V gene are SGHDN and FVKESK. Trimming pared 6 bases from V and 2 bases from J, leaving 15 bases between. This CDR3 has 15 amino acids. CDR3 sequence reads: CASRRAGASTDTQYF. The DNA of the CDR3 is TGTGCCAGCAGACGCGCGGGGGCGTCCACAGATACGCAGTATTTT.

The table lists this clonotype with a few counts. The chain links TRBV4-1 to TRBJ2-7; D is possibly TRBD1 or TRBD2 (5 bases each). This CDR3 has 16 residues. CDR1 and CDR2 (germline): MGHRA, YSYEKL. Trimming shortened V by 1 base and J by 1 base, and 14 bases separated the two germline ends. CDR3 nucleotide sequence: TGCGCCAGCAGCCAAGTAGGGGACGGATCTTCCTACGAGCAGTACTTC. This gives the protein CASSQVGDGSSYEQYF.

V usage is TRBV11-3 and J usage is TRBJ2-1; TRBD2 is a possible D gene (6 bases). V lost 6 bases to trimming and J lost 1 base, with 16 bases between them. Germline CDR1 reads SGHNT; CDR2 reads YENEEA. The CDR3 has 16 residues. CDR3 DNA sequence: TGTGCCAGCAGGAAGCTGGGGGGACCATCCTACAATGAGCAGTTCTTC. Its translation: CASRKLGGPSYNEQFF. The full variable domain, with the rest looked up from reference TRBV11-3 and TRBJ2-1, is EAGVVQSPRYKIIEKKQPVAFWCNPISGHNTLYWYLQNLGQGPELLIRYENEEAVDDSQLPKDRFSAERLKGVDSTLKIQPAELGDSAVYLCASRKLGGPSYNEQFFGPGTRLTVL.

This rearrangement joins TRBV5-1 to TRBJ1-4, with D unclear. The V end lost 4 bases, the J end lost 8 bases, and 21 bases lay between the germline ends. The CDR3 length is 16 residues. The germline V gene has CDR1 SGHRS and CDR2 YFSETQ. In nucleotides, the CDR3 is TGCGCCAGCAGCCAACGACGGGAGGGCCTAGGGGAAAAACTGTTTTTT. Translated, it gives CASSQRREGLGEKLFF.

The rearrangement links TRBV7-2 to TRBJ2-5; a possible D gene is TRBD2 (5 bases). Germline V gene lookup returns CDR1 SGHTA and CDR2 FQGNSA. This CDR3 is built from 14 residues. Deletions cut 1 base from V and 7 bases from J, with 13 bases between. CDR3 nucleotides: TGTGCCAGCAGCTTAGGGACTGGCCCCTGGACCCAGTACTTC. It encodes CASSLGTGPWTQYF.

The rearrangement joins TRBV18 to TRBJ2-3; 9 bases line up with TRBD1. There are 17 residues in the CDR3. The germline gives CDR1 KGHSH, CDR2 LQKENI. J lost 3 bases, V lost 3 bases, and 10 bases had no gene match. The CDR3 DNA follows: TGTGCCAGCTCACCCTATCCCGGGACAGGGTTGACAGATACGCAGTATTTT. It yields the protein CASSPYPGTGLTDTQYF. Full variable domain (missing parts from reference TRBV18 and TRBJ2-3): NAGVMQNPRHLVRRRGQEARLRCSPMKGHSHVYWYRQLPEEGLKFMVYLQKENIIDESGMPKERFSAEFPKEGPSILRIQQVVRGDSAAYFCASSPYPGTGLTDTQYFGPGTRLTVL.

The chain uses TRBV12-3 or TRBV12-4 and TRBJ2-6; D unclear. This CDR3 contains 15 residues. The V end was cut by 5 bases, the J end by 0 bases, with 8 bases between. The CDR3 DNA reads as TGTGCCAGCAGTCACCGCTCCTCTGGGGCCAACGTCCTGACTTTC. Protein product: CASSHRSSGANVLTF.

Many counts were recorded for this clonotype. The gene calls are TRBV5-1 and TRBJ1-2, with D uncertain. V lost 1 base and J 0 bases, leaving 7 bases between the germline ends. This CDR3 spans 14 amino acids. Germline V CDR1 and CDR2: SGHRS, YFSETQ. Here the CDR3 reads CASSLWAANYGYTF. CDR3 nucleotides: TGCGCCAGCAGCTTGTGGGCAGCTAACTATGGCTACACCTTC.

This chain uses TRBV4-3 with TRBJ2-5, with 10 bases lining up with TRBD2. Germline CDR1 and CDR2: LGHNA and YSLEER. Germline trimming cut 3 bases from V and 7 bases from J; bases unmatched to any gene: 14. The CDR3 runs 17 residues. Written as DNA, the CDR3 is TGCGCCAGCAGCCAGGAGACCGGGACTAGCGTTAAGGTGACCCAGTACTTC. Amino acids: CASSQETGTSVKVTQYF.

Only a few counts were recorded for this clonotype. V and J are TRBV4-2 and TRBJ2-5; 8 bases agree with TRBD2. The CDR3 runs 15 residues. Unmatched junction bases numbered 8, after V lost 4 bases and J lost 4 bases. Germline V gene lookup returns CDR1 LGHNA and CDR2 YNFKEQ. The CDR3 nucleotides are TGTGCCAGCAGCCGGGGTGCAGCGGGAGTAGAGACCCAGTACTTC. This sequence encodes CASSRGAAGVETQYF.

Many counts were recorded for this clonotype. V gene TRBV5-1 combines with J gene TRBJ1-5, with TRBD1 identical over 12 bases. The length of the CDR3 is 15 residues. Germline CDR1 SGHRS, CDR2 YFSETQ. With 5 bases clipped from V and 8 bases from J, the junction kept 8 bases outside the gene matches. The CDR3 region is CASSPGTGGLEPQHF. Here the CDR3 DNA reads TGCGCCAGCAGTCCCGGGACAGGGGGCTTGGAGCCCCAGCATTTT.

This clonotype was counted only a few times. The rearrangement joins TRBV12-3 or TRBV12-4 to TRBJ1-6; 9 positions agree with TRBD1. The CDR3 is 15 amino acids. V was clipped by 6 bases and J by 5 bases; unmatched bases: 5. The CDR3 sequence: CASSAGTGNNSPLHF. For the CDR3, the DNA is TGTGCCAGCAGCGCGGGGACAGGGAATAATTCACCCCTCCACTTT.

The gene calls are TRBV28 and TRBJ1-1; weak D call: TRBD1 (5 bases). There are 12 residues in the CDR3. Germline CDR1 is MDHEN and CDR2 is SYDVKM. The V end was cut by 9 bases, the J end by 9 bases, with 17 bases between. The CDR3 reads CASCVSTDKAFF. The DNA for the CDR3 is TGTGCCAGTTGTGTTTCGACAGATAAAGCTTTCTTT. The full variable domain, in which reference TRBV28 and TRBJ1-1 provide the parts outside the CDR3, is DVKVTQSSRYLVKRTGEKVFLECVQDMDHENMFWYRQDPGLGLRLIYFSYDVKMKEKGDIPEGYSVSREKKERFSLILESASTNQTSMYLCASCVSTDKAFFGQGTRLTVV.

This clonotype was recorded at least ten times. The CDR3 coding sequence is TGCGCCAGCAGCGTGGGACAGGGACAAGAGACCCAGTACTTC. This translates into CASSVGQGQETQYF. The chain combines TRBV5-1 with TRBJ2-5; TRBD1 matches 9 bases. The length of the CDR3 is 14 residues. With 4 bases clipped from V and 2 bases from J, the junction kept 3 bases outside the gene matches. Per germline, CDR1 SGHRS and CDR2 YFSETQ.

Here the CDR3 reads CSVVGGSHSYEQYF. The DNA for the CDR3 is TGCAGCGTTGTGGGCGGGAGTCACTCCTACGAGCAGTACTTC. V is TRBV29-1 and J is TRBJ2-7, with 7 bases aligning to TRBD2. The CDR3 extends over 14 amino acids. The germline V gene has CDR1 SQVTM and CDR2 ANQGSEA. J was trimmed by 0 bases and V by 4 bases; bases with no gene match: 6.

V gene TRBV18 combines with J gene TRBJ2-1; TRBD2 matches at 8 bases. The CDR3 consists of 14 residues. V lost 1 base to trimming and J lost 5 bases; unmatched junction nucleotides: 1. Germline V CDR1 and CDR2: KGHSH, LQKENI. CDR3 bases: TGTGCCAGCTCACCACAAGCGGGGGACAATGAGCAGTTCTTC. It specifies CASSPQAGDNEQFF.

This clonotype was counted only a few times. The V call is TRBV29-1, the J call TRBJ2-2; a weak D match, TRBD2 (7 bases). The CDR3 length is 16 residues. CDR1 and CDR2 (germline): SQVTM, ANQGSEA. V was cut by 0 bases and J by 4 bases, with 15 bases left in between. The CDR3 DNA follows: TGCAGCGTTGAAGATTGGGGGGGCTTGAGCACCGGGGAGCTGTTTTTT. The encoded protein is CSVEDWGGLSTGELFF.

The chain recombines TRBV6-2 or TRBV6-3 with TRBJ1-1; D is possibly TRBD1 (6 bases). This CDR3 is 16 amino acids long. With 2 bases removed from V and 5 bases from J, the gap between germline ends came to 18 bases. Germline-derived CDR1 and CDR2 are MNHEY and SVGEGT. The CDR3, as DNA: TGTGCCAGCAGTTACAGGAAGGGGGGGGTATGGACTGAAGCTTTCTTT. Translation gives CASSYRKGGVWTEAFF.

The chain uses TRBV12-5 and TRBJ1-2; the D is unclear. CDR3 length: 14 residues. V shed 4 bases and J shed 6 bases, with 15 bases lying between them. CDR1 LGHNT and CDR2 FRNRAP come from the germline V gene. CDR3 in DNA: TGTGCTAGTGGTTCCTCCGACCTTCTGGATGGCTACACCTTC. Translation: CASGSSDLLDGYTF.

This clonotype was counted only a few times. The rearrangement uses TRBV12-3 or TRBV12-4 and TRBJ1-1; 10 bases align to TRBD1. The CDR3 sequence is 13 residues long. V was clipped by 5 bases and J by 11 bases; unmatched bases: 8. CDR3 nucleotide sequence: TGTGCCAGCAGTCTCCGGACAGGGGGGGCGGCTTTCTTT. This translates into CASSLRTGGAAFF.

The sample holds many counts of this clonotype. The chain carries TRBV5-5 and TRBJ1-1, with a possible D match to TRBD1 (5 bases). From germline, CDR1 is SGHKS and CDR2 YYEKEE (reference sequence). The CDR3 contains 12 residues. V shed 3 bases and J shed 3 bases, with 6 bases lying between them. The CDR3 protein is CASSWGDTEAFF. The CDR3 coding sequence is TGTGCCAGCAGCTGGGGGGACACTGAAGCTTTCTTT.

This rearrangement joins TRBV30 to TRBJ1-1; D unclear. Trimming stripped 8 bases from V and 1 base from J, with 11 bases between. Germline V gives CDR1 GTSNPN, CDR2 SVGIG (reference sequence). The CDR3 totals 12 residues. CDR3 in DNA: TGTGCCGGTGGACGGAGGAACACTGAAGCTTTCTTT. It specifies CAGGRRNTEAFF.

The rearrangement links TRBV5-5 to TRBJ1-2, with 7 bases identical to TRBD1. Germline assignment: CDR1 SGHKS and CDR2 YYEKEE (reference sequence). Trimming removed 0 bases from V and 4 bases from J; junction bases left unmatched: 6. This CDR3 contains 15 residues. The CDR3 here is CASSLASQGGYGYTF. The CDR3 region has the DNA TGTGCCAGCAGCTTGGCATCCCAGGGGGGCTATGGCTACACCTTC. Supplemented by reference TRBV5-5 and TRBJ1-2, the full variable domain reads DAGVTQSPTHLIKTRGQQVTLRCSPISGHKSVSWYQQVLGQGPQFIFQYYEKEERGRGNFPDRFSARQFPNYSSELNVNALLLGDSALYLCASSLASQGGYGYTFGSGTRLTVV.

The CDR3 sequence: CASREDTGELFF. The DNA for the CDR3 is TGCGCCAGCAGAGAGGACACCGGGGAGCTGTTTTTT. The chain joins TRBV23-1 to TRBJ2-2, with no clear D. TRBV23-1 is labeled an ORF, and its function is uncertain. This CDR3 is built from 12 residues. The V and J ends lost 6 bases and 3 bases respectively, with 5 bases between them.